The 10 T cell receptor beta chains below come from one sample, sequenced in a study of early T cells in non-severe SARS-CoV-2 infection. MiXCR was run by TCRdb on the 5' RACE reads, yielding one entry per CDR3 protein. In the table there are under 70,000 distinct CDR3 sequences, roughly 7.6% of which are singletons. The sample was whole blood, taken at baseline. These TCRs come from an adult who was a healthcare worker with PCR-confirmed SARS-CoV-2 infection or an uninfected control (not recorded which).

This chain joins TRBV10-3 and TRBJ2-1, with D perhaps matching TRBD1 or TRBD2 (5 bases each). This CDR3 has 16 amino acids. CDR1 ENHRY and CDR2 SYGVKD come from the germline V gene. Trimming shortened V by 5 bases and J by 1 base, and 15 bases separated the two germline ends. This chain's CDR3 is CAISPEPGTSYNEQFF. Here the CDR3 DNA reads TGTGCCATCAGTCCCGAACCGGGGACGTCCTACAATGAGCAGTTCTTC.

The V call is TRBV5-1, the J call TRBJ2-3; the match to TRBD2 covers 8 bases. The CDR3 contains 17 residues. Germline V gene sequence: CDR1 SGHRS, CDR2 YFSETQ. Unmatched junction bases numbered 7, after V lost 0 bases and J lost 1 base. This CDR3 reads CASSLGVRREGTDTQYF. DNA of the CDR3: TGCGCCAGCAGCTTGGGAGTCCGGCGGGAGGGCACAGATACGCAGTATTTT.

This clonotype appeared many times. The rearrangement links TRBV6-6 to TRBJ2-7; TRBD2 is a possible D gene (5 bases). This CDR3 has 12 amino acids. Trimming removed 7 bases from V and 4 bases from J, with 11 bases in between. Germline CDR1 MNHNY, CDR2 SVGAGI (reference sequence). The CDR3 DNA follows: TGTGCCAGCACCACAAGCGGTTACGAGCAGTACTTC. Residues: CASTTSGYEQYF.

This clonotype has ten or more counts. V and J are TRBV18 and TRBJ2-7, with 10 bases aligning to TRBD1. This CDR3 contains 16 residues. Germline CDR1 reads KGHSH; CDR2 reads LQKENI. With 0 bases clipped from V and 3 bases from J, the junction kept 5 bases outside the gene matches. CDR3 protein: CASSPPGTGAVYEQYF. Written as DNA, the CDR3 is TGTGCCAGCTCACCACCGGGGACAGGGGCTGTCTACGAGCAGTACTTC.

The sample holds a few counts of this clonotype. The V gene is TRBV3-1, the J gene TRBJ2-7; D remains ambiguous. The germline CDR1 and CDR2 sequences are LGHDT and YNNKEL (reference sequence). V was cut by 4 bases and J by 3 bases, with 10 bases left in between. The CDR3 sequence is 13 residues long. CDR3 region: CASSPRVDYEQYF. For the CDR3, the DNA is TGTGCCAGCAGCCCAAGGGTGGACTACGAGCAGTACTTC.

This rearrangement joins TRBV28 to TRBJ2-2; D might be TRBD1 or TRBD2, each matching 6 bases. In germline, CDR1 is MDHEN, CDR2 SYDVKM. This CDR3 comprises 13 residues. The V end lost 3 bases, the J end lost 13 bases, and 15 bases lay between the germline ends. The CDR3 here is CASSFGGRYGLFF. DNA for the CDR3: TGTGCCAGCAGTTTCGGGGGCCGTTATGGGCTGTTTTTT.

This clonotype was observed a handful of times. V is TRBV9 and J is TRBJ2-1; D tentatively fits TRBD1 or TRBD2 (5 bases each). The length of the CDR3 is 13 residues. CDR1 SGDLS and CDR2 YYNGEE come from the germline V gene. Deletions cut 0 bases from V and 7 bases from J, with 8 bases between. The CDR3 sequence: CASSVVGTNEQFF. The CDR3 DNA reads TGTGCCAGCAGCGTAGTAGGGACGAATGAGCAGTTCTTC.

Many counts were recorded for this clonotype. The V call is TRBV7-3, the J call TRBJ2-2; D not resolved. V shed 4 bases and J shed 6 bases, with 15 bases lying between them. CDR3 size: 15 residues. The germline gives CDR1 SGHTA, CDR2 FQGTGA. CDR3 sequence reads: CASSSPGAGAGELFF. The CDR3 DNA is TGTGCCAGCAGCTCGCCAGGCGCTGGGGCCGGGGAGCTGTTTTTT.

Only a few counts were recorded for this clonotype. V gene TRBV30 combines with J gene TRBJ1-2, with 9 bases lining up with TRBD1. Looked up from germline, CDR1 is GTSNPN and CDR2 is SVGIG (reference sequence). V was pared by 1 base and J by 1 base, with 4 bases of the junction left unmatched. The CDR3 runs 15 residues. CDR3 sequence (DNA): TGTGCCTGGAGTGGGACAGGGGCTCGTAACTATGGCTACACCTTC. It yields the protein CAWSGTGARNYGYTF.

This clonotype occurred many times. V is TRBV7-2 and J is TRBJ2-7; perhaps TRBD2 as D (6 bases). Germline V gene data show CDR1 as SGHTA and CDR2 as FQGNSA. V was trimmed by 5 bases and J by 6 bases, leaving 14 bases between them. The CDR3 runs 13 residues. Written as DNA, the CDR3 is TGTGCCAGCAGCCGACCTAGCGCGGGCGAGCAGTACTTC. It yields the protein CASSRPSAGEQYF.